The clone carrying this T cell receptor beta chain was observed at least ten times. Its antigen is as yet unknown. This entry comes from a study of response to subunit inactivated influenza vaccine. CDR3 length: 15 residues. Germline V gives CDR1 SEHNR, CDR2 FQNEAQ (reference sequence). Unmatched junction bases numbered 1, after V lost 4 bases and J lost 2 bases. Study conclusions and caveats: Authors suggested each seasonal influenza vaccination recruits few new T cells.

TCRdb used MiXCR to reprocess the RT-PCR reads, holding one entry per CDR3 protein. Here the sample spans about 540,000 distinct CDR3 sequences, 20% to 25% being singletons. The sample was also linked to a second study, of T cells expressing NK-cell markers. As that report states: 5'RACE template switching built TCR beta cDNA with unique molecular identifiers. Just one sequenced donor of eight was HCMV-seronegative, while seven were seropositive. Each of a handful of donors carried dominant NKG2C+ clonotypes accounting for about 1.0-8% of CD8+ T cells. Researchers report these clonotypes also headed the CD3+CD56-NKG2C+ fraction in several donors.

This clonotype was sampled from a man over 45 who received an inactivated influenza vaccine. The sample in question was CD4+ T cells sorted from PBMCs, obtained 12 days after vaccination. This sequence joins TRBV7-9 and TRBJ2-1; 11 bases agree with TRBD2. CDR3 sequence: CASSSLAGAYNEQFF. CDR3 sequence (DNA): TGTGCCAGCAGCTCACTAGCGGGAGCCTACAATGAGCAGTTCTTC.